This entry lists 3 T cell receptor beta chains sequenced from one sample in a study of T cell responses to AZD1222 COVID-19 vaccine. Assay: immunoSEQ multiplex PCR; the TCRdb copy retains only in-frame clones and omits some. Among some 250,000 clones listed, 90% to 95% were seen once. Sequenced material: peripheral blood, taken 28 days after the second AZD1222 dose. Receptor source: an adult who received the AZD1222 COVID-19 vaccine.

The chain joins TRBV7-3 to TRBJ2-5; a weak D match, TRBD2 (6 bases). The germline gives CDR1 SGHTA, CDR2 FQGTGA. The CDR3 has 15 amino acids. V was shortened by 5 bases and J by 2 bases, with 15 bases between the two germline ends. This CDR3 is CASSPAGTQQETQYF. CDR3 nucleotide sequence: TGTGCCAGCAGCCCCGCCGGGACTCAACAAGAGACCCAGTACTTC.

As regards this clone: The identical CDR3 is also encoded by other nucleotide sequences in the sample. The CDR3 DNA sequence: TGTGCCAGCAGCTCGGGACAGGGGGCCACTGAAGCTTTCTTT. Encoded protein: CASSSGQGATEAFF. The J gene is TRBJ1-1, the V gene TRBV7-9; TRBD1 agrees at 12 bases. V lost 4 bases to trimming and J lost 4 bases; unmatched junction nucleotides: 1. This CDR3 region has 14 residues. Germline loops: CDR1 SEHNR, CDR2 FQNEAQ (reference sequence). The full variable domain, completed using reference TRBV7-9 and TRBJ1-1, is DTGVSQNPRHKITKRGQNVTFRCDPISEHNRLYWYRQTLGQGPEFLTYFQNEAQLEKSRLLSDRFSAERPKGSFSTLEIQRTEQGDSAMYLCASSSGQGATEAFFGQGTRLTVV.

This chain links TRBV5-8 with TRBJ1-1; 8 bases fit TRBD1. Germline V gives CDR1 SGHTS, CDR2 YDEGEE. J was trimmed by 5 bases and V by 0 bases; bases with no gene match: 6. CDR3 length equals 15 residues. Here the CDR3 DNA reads TGTGCCAGCAGCTTGGCCCGCAGGGGGCCTACTGAAGCTTTCTTT. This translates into CASSLARRGPTEAFF.